The TCR beta chain under discussion was sequenced for a study of cytomegalovirus exposure and HLA in healthy donors. To note about this clone: Its specificity is unknown.

Vbeta (60) and Jbeta (13) primers were used in the PCR. The table came from immunoSEQ multiplex PCR; TCRdb's copy has only in-frame clones and leaves some out. The sample holds about 110,000 clones, more than 60% seen once. Study-wide results and caveats: In an earlier analysis, most TCR beta V segments were productive about 90% or about 30% of the time. When a later analysis compared HLA-associated TCR beta chains with equally common others, the HLA-associated chains turned out to be more clonally expanded and to have lower generation probabilities. It was in a later analysis that TCR association rates were seen to vary by HLA locus, highest for DRB1 and lowest for HLA-C. 164 TCR beta chains were listed as cytomegalovirus-associated.

The CDR3 has 16 residues. CDR1 is SGHDT and CDR2 is YYEEEE in the germline V gene. V lost 1 base to trimming and J lost 5 bases; unmatched junction nucleotides: 9. Input material: PBMCs. The receptor's source is a woman aged 45-65 years in good health and CMV-seropositive. The chain has TRBV5-6 and TRBJ2-3; 8 positions agree with TRBD2. The CDR3, as DNA: TGTGCCAGCAGCTTGATTCGCGGGGGGCCAAGAGATACGCAGTATTTT. As protein: CASSLIRGGPRDTQYF.